The present T cell receptor beta chain was sequenced within a study of cytomegalovirus exposure and HLA in healthy donors. The PCR employed 60 Vbeta primers together with 13 Jbeta primers. Only in-frame clones appear in the TCRdb table, and some are missing; sequencing was by immunoSEQ multiplex PCR. The repertoire holds around 180,000 clones, about three quarters seen once, with less than 1.6% in the top ten. Germline V gene sequence: CDR1 SNHLY, CDR2 FYNNEI. This CDR3 is built from 13 residues. The V and J ends lost 8 bases and 4 bases respectively, with 14 bases between them. This clone turned up a few times.

This receptor was obtained from a girl between 5 and 17 years old in good health and CMV-seronegative. V and J are TRBV2 and TRBJ1-2, with D maybe TRBD1 (5 bases). Source material: PBMCs. The CDR3 sequence is CASEGAAIYGYTF. Here the CDR3 DNA reads TGTGCCAGCGAAGGGGCCGCCATCTATGGCTACACCTTC.